This T cell receptor beta chain was obtained from a study of cytomegalovirus exposure and HLA in healthy donors. Researchers ran the PCR with 60 Vbeta and 13 Jbeta primers. Clones were read by immunoSEQ multiplex PCR, and TCRdb kept only the in-frame ones, dropping some. The sample holds 200,000 to 250,000 clones, approximately 79% seen once. This CDR3 contains 14 residues. The V gene end was trimmed by 6 bases and the J gene end by 7 bases; junction bases not matched to a gene: 12. CDR1 and CDR2 (germline): SQVTM, ANQGSEA. The TCR was taken from a man over 45 in good health and CMV-seronegative. Material for sequencing was PBMCs. The chain employs TRBV29-1 and TRBJ2-1, with TRBD1 matching over 7 bases. CDR3 coding DNA: TGCAGCGTGCTGGATACAGGGGCCAAGAATGAGCAGTTCTTC. Its translation: CSVLDTGAKNEQFF.